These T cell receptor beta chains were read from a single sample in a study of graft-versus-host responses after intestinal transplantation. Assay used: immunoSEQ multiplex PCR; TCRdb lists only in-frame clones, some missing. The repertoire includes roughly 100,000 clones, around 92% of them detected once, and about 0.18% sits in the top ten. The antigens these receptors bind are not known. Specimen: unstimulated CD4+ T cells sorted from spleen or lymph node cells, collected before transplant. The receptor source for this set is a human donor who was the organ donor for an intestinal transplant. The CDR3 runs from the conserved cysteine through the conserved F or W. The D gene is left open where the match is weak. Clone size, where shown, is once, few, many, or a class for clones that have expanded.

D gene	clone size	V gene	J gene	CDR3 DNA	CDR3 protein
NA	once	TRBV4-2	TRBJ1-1	TGTGCCAGCAGCCTACAACAGGGGAACACTGAAGCTTTCTTT	CASSLQQGNTEAFF
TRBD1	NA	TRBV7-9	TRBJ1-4	TGTGCCAGCAGCTTAGTGGTGACAGGGGGCGCGGATGAAAAACTGTTTTTT	CASSLVVTGGADEKLFF
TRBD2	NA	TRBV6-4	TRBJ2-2	TGTGCCAGCAGTGCCGGGACTAGCACCGGGGAGCTGTTTTTT	CASSAGTSTGELFF
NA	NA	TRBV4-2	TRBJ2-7	TGTGCCAGCAGCCAAGATCAGGTGAACTACGAGCAGTACTTC	CASSQDQVNYEQYF
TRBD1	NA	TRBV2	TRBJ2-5	TGTGCCAGCGGGGGACAGACCCTCGGAAAGACCCAGTACTTC	CASGGQTLGKTQYF
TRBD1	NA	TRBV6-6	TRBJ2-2	TGTGCCAGCAGGAAGGACAGGGGAGCTGGCGGGGAGCTGTTTTTT	CASRKDRGAGGELFF
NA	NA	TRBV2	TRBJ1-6	TGTGCCAGCAGTGAATTCGACCTAGGAGTTTCACCCCTCCACTTT	CASSEFDLGVSPLHF
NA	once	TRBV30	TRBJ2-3	TGTGCCTGGAGTGTTAGGGGAGATACGCAGTATTTT	CAWSVRGDTQYF
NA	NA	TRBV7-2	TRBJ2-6	TGTGCCAGCTCCCCCCCCAGGGCAGGGGCCAACGTCCTGACTTTC	CASSPPRAGANVLTF
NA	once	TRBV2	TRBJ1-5	TGTGCCAGCAGTGAAGACGTAGCACGGAATCAGCCCCAGCATTTT	CASSEDVARNQPQHF
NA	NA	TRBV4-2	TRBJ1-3	TGTGCCAGCAGCCAAGATCAGGGCTCTGGAAACACCATATATTTT	CASSQDQGSGNTIYF
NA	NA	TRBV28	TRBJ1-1	TGTGCCAGCCCCAAAAGCGGGACTGGGGAGCGGAACACTGAAGCTTTCTTT	CASPKSGTGERNTEAFF
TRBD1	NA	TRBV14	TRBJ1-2	TGTGCCAGCAGCCACAGGGGACAGGGAGGGAGCTACACCTTC	CASSHRGQGGSYTF
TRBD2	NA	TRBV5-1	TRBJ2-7	TGCGCCAGCAAGCGGGACTACGAGCAGTACTTC	CASKRDYEQYF
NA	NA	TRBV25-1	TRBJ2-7	TGTGCCAGCAGTGCAAACTCCTACGAGCAGTACTTC	CASSANSYEQYF
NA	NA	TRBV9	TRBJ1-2	TGTGCCAGCAGCGTAGATGGGCAGTCCTTCTATGGCTACACCTTC	CASSVDGQSFYGYTF
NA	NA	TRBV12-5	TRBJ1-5	TGTGCTAGTGGTTTGGGAGGGAGTCAGCCCCAGCATTTT	CASGLGGSQPQHF
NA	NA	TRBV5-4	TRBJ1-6	TGTGCCAGCAGCTTGGCAGGGAGGTCACCCCTCCACTTT	CASSLAGRSPLHF
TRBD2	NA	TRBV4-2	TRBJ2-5	TGTGCCAGCAGCCAAGGGGGGATAGCGGGGGGTCCAGAGACCCAGTACTTC	CASSQGGIAGGPETQYF
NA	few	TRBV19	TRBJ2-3	TGTGCCAGTAGCACCCGGAGGCGGGGAGACACAGATACGCAGTATTTT	CASSTRRRGDTDTQYF
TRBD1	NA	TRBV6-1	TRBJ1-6	TGTGCCAGCATGCAGGGGGTAGCGAATTCACCCCTCCACTTT	CASMQGVANSPLHF
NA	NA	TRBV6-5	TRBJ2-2	TGTGCCAGCAGTTCGGGGCGGGGAACCGGGGAGCTGTTTTTT	CASSSGRGTGELFF
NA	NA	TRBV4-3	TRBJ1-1	TGCGCCAGCAGCCACGTGACAGCAAACACTGAAGCTTTCTTT	CASSHVTANTEAFF
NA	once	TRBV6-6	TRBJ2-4	TGTGCCAGCAGTTACTTAACAGGGAACATTCAGTACTTC	CASSYLTGNIQYF
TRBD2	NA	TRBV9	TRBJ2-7	TGTGCCAGCAGCGTAGTAGCTAGCGGGAGCTCCTACGAGCAGTACTTC	CASSVVASGSSYEQYF
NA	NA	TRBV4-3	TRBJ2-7	TGCGCCAGCAGCCAAGATCTCAGGGTGCGTGGTGAGCAGTACTTC	CASSQDLRVRGEQYF
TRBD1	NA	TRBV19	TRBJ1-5	TGTGCCAGTAGTAGACAGGGATGGGACAGTTATCAGCCCCAGCATTTT	CASSRQGWDSYQPQHF
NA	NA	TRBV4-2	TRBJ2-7	TGTGCCAGCAGCCAAGAAGGAGGGAATGGCTACGAGCAGTACTTC	CASSQEGGNGYEQYF
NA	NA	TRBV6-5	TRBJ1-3	TGTGCCAGCAGTTACTCTCCGCTAAACTCTGGAAACACCATATATTTT	CASSYSPLNSGNTIYF
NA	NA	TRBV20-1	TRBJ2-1	TGCAGTGCTAGCCTGTCCAATGAGCAGTTCTTC	CSASLSNEQFF
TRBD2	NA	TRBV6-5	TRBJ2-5	TGTGCCAGCAGCAGAGGACTAGCGGGGGTAGAGACCCAGTACTTC	CASSRGLAGVETQYF
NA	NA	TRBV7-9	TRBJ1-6	TGTGCCAGCAGCACAGGGAGCCTAGATAATTCACCCCTCCACTTT	CASSTGSLDNSPLHF
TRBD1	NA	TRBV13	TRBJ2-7	TGTGCCAGCTCCCGGGACAGGGTAGGCGAGCAGTACTTC	CASSRDRVGEQYF
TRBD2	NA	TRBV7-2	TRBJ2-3	TGTGCCAGCAGCTTAGGACTAGCGGGGGGTTACAGCACAGATACGCAGTATTTT	CASSLGLAGGYSTDTQYF
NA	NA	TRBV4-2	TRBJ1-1	TGTGCCAGCAGCCAACCGAAGACAGGAATCAACACTGAAGCTTTCTTT	CASSQPKTGINTEAFF
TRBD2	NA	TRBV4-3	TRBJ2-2	TGCGCCAGCAGCCAACCAACTAGCGGGGTCGGCACCGGGGAGCTGTTTTTT	CASSQPTSGVGTGELFF
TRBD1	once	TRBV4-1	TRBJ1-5	TGCGCCAGCAGCCAAGTTTTCAGGGGGATCGATCAGCCCCAGCATTTT	CASSQVFRGIDQPQHF
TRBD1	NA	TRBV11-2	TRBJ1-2	TGTGCCAGCAGCCGGGACAGATCCTATGGCTACACCTTC	CASSRDRSYGYTF
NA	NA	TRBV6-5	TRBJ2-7	TGTGCCAGCAATCAGGGGGGCGAGCAGTACTTC	CASNQGGEQYF
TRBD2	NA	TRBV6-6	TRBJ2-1	TGTGCCAGCAGTTACACTGGGACTACCCCCAATGAGCAGTTCTTC	CASSYTGTTPNEQFF
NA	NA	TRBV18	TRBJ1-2	TGTGCCAGCTCACCGAGCAGGACAGCCCTAAGCTATGGCTACACCTTC	CASSPSRTALSYGYTF
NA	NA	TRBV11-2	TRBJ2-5	TGTGCCAGCAGCAGGGGACTCAAAGAGACCCAGTACTTC	CASSRGLKETQYF
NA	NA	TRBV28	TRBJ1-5	TGTGCCAGCAGGGGCCGCCAGCCCCAGCATTTT	CASRGRQPQHF
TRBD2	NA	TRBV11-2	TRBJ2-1	TGTGCCAGCAGCTTAGGTAGGAGCGGGGGGGCGCTACGCAATGAGCAGTTCTTC	CASSLGRSGGALRNEQFF
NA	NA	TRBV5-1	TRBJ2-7	TGCGCCAGCAGCCGGGATTTTTACGAGCAGTACTTC	CASSRDFYEQYF
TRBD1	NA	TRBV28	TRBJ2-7	TGTGCCAGCAGCTTCCGGGACAGGACCTACGAGCAGTACTTC	CASSFRDRTYEQYF
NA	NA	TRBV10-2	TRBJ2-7	TGCGCCAGCAGCGGACTATTCCGAGTCGAGCAGTACTTC	CASSGLFRVEQYF
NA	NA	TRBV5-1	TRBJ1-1	TGCGCCAGCAGCTTGGTTTCCGGGAAGAACACTGAAGCTTTCTTT	CASSLVSGKNTEAFF
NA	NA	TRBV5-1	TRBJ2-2	TGCGCCAGCACAGGGATGGGGAACACCGGGGAGCTGTTTTTT	CASTGMGNTGELFF
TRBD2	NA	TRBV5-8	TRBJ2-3	TGTGCCAGCAGCTTGGCACTAGCGAACACAGATACGCAGTATTTT	CASSLALANTDTQYF
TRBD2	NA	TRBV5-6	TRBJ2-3	TGTGCCAGCAGCGACGGGGCCCGGGGGGGCACAGATACGCAGTATTTT	CASSDGARGGTDTQYF
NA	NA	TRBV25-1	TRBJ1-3	TGTGCCAGTTCCGGGTCTGGAAACACCATATATTTT	CASSGSGNTIYF
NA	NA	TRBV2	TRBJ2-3	TGTGCCAGCACCACCGAGGTGAGCACAGATACGCAGTATTTT	CASTTEVSTDTQYF
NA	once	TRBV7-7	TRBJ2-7	TGTGCTGGCCGCCTCAGGGGTGAGGGCTCCTACGAGCAGTACTTC	CAGRLRGEGSYEQYF
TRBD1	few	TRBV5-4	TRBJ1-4	TGTGCCAGCCGGGACAGGAATAATGAAAAACTGTTTTTT	CASRDRNNEKLFF